These 10 T cell receptor beta chains originate from one sample sequenced in a study of blood T cells in healthy people across ages. With a J-beta primer mix and a sample-barcoded 5' primer, a second PCR ran about 6 to 11 cycles. MiXCR was run by TCRdb on the 5' RACE reads, yielding one entry per CDR3 protein. The sample holds about 1,500,000 distinct CDR3 sequences, over 25% seen once. The sample comprised blood. The receptors stem from a woman aged 25 to 39 in good health.

This clonotype was detected a few times. The rearrangement joins TRBV4-1 to TRBJ1-2; D is undetermined. The CDR3 length is 16 residues. Trimming took 4 bases from V and 0 from J, leaving 15 bases between them. Germline V gene sequence: CDR1 MGHRA, CDR2 YSYEKL. Here the CDR3 DNA reads TGCGCCAGCAGCCGAATGGGGAAGAACTCTAACTATGGCTACACCTTC. It specifies CASSRMGKNSNYGYTF.

This clonotype was counted between two and nine times. This sequence joins TRBV7-9 and TRBJ1-3, with D maybe TRBD1 (5 bases). The germline V gene has CDR1 SEHNR and CDR2 FQNEAQ (reference sequence). The CDR3 is 12 amino acids. Trimming removed 8 bases at V and 7 bases at J, with 12 bases between. The DNA of the CDR3 is TGTGCCAGCGCTCCCCGGGGGAACACCATATATTTT. This gives the protein CASAPRGNTIYF.

In regard to this clonotype: One base away lies a much larger clone, so this may be a sequencing read error. V usage is TRBV9 and J usage is TRBJ2-3, with 8 bases that match TRBD2. The CDR3 has 17 residues. CDR1 SGDLS and CDR2 YYNGEE come from the germline V gene. The CDR3 reads CAGSALGELAGTDTQYF. The CDR3 nucleotides read TGTGCCGGCAGCGCCCTCGGGGAACTAGCGGGCACAGATACGCAGTATTTT.

The chain couples TRBV4-1 to TRBJ1-3, with D possibly TRBD1 on 6 matching bases. V lost 3 bases and J 4 bases, leaving 13 bases between the germline ends. Germline lookup yields CDR1 MGHRA and CDR2 YSYEKL. This CDR3 spans 15 amino acids. In nucleotides, the CDR3 is TGCGCCAGCAGCCACCCCGGGACACTGGGAAACACCATATATTTT. Protein product: CASSHPGTLGNTIYF.

This clonotype was counted many times. V gene TRBV20-1 combines with J gene TRBJ2-1, with TRBD2 matching 9 bases. CDR3 length: 12 residues. Germline CDR1 reads DFQATT; CDR2 reads SNEGSKA (reference sequence). Losses at the gene ends were 6 bases for V and 8 bases for J; bases not matched to a gene: 5. The CDR3 region is CSAVAGADEQFF. The CDR3 coding sequence is TGCAGTGCCGTAGCGGGAGCGGATGAGCAGTTCTTC.

V usage is TRBV6-5 and J usage is TRBJ2-5; a weak D match, TRBD2 (6 bases). This CDR3 spans 17 amino acids. CDR1 and CDR2 from the germline V gene are MNHEY and SVGAGI. V lost 4 bases, J lost 4 bases, and 22 bases lay in between. The CDR3 DNA reads TGTGCCAGCAGTTCCGCGCTCACAAAGCGGAGGGGAGAGACCCAGTACTTC. Protein product: CASSSALTKRRGETQYF.

This clonotype showed up just a few times. V is TRBV5-5 and J is TRBJ1-1, with D unresolved. In germline, CDR1 is SGHKS, CDR2 YYEKEE (reference sequence). V was cut by 4 bases and J by 3 bases, with 10 bases left in between. CDR3 size: 13 residues. CDR3 protein: CASSLTPDTEAFF. CDR3 DNA: TGTGCCAGCAGCCTGACCCCCGACACTGAAGCTTTCTTT.

The gene calls are TRBV7-9 and TRBJ2-7, with 8 nucleotides matching TRBD1. V shed 7 bases and J 5 bases; nucleotides not matched to a gene: 16. This CDR3 region has 16 residues. Germline V gene lookup returns CDR1 SEHNR and CDR2 FQNEAQ (reference sequence). The CDR3 DNA follows: TGTGCCAGCACCCCACCCGGTAGGACAGGGCTCCACGAGCAGTACTTC. The encoded protein is CASTPPGRTGLHEQYF.

This clonotype was seen a few times. The V gene is TRBV10-2, the J gene TRBJ2-1, with D possibly called TRBD1 or TRBD2 (5 bases each). The CDR3 is made up of 15 amino acids. Germline CDR1 WSHSY, CDR2 SAAADI. Trimming left V 0 bases short and J 7 bases short, with 13 bases between. This CDR3 reads CASSESRDAWNEQFF. The CDR3 DNA sequence: TGCGCCAGCAGTGAGTCTCGGGACGCATGGAATGAGCAGTTCTTC.

At least ten counts were recorded for this clonotype. The chain recombines TRBV10-3 with TRBJ2-3, with 12 positions matching TRBD2. The J segment lost 0 bases and the V segment lost 8 bases, leaving 0 bases of the junction unmatched. CDR1 is ENHRY and CDR2 is SYGVKD in the germline V gene. This CDR3 contains 14 residues. DNA for the CDR3: TGTGCCATCGGGACTAGCGGGAGCACAGATACGCAGTATTTT. This gives the protein CAIGTSGSTDTQYF.